The following is a T cell receptor beta chain sequence with its context. This CDR3 comprises 15 residues. Germline V gives CDR1 SQVTM, CDR2 ANQGSEA. The V segment lost 1 base and the J segment 9 bases; nucleotides outside the gene matches: 12. This sample was taken from a study of blood T cells in healthy people across ages. The use of a sample-barcoded 5' primer and a J-beta primer mix characterized a second PCR of roughly 6 to 11 cycles. TCRdb reanalysed the 5' RACE reads using MiXCR and keeps one entry per CDR3 protein. This sample carries about 1.8 million distinct CDR3 sequences, around 48% of them seen once, and the ten largest clones take 2.1%.

The source is a woman aged 40-49 years in good health. Material: blood. The chain recombines TRBV29-1 with TRBJ2-1; TRBD2 matches 7 bases. This CDR3 is CSVEAGGGRHGEQFF. Written as DNA, the CDR3 is TGCAGCGTTGAAGCTGGGGGGGGGAGACATGGTGAGCAGTTCTTC.